These T cell receptor beta chains were read from a single sample in a study of blood T cell repertoires in COVID-19. Repertoires were generated with immunoSEQ multiplex PCR, while TCRdb's copy carries only in-frame clones and drops some. The profile shows approximately 200,000 clones, about nine tenths of them singletons. The sequenced sample consisted of peripheral blood. These receptor sequences come from a woman aged 45-65 years with acute or convalescent COVID-19. CDR3s include the opening cysteine and the closing phenylalanine or tryptophan. A D gene is named only where the DNA matches it firmly. Not every row has a clone size; where given, it reads once, few, many or a size class.

d_gene	abundance	v_gene	j_gene	CDR3aa	CDR3nt
NA	NA	TRBV24-1	TRBJ1-2	CATSDGPGYGYTF	TGTGCCACCAGTGACGGCCCAGGCTATGGCTACACCTTC
TRBD2	NA	TRBV6-6	TRBJ2-1	CASRDLADNYNEQFF	TGTGCCAGCAGAGATCTAGCGGACAACTACAATGAGCAGTTCTTC
NA	NA	TRBV30	TRBJ2-6	CAWSGAGANVLTF	TGTGCCTGGAGTGGGGCCGGGGCCAACGTCCTGACTTTC
NA	NA	TRBV27	TRBJ2-1	CVTTKGHANAEQFF	TGTGTGACTACAAAGGGACACGCCAATGCTGAGCAGTTCTTC
TRBD2	NA	TRBV11-2	TRBJ2-1	CASSLVRAGGYGEQFF	TGTGCCAGCAGCTTAGTCCGAGCGGGGGGATACGGTGAGCAGTTCTTC
NA	NA	TRBV10-3	TRBJ2-7	CAISGPIEYAGEQYF	TGTGCCATCAGTGGCCCTATCGAGTACGCTGGCGAGCAGTACTTC
NA	NA	TRBV30	TRBJ1-1	CAWSAGWATEAFF	TGTGCCTGGAGTGCAGGGTGGGCCACTGAAGCTTTCTTT
NA	NA	TRBV9	TRBJ1-3	CASSVGSGVYSGNTIYF	TGTGCCAGCAGCGTAGGCTCAGGGGTTTACTCTGGAAACACCATATATTTT
NA	once	TRBV24-1	TRBJ2-3	CATSDRDFYTQYF	TGTGCCACCAGTGACCGGGACTTCTATACGCAGTATTTT
TRBD1	NA	TRBV30	TRBJ1-2	CAWSRTGGLGYTF	TGTGCCTGGAGTAGGACAGGAGGTCTTGGCTACACCTTC
TRBD2	few	TRBV23-1	TRBJ2-1	CASSQSAGPSGYNEQFF	TGCGCCAGCAGTCAATCGGCGGGGCCTAGCGGATACAATGAGCAGTTCTTC
NA	NA	TRBV21-1	TRBJ2-2	CASSRPGAGELFF	TGTGCCAGCAGCCGACCGGGAGCCGGGGAGCTGTTTTTT
TRBD1	NA	TRBV5-1	TRBJ1-1	CASSLAGDRVHEAFF	TGCGCCAGCAGCTTGGCCGGGGACAGGGTCCATGAAGCTTTCTTT
NA	NA	TRBV21-1	TRBJ1-6	CASSKACRDRGDF	TGTGCCAGCAGCAAAGCTTGTCGGGACAGGGGGGATTTT
TRBD2	NA	TRBV19	TRBJ2-3	CASSISRLADPDTQYF	TGTGCCAGTAGTATTTCTCGACTAGCTGATCCGGATACGCAGTATTTT
NA	once	TRBV6-5	TRBJ1-5	CASSLQGSNQPQHF	TGTGCCAGCAGTCTACAGGGTAGCAATCAGCCCCAGCATTTT
NA	NA	TRBV19	TRBJ2-3	CASSRTSPSTDTQYF	TGTGCCAGTAGTAGGACTTCTCCTAGCACAGATACGCAGTATTTT
NA	NA	TRBV3-1/TRBV3-2	TRBJ2-7	CASSQDSIGGEQYF	TGTGCCAGCAGCCAAGATTCGATCGGCGGGGAACAGTACTTC
NA	once	TRBV6-5	TRBJ1-2	CASRGGAWDYGYTF	TGTGCCAGTCGAGGAGGGGCCTGGGACTATGGCTACACCTTC
NA	NA	TRBV7-2	TRBJ2-2	CASSFFTGELFF	TGTGCCAGCAGCTTCTTCACTGGGGAGCTGTTTTTT
NA	once	TRBV29-1	TRBJ2-1	CSVEASTEQFF	TGCAGCGTTGAAGCGTCTACTGAGCAGTTCTTC
TRBD1	NA	TRBV6-2/TRBV6-3	TRBJ1-2	CASSPGTDWGYTF	TGTGCCAGCAGTCCAGGGACAGATTGGGGCTACACCTTC
NA	NA	TRBV27	TRBJ1-2	CASSFNPNYGYTF	TGTGCCAGCAGTTTCAATCCTAACTATGGCTACACCTTC
NA	NA	TRBV19	TRBJ1-2	CASSPFGELGFKNYGYTF	TGTGCCAGTAGTCCCTTCGGGGAGTTGGGTTTTAAGAACTATGGCTACACCTTC
NA	NA	TRBV10-2	TRBJ1-3	CASSTGSSGNTIYF	TGCGCCAGCAGTACAGGGAGCTCTGGAAACACCATATATTTT
NA	NA	TRBV10-3	TRBJ1-2	CATSGRGTDGYTF	TGTGCCACCTCTGGACGGGGAACTGATGGCTACACCTTC
NA	NA	TRBV4-1	TRBJ2-7	CASSQVAGPLYEQYF	TGCGCCAGCAGCCAAGTTGCGGGGCCCCTCTACGAGCAGTACTTC
NA	NA	TRBV24-1	TRBJ2-7	CATSDSFTGTRNLRYFYEQYF	TGTGCCACCAGTGACAGTTTTACCGGGACTCGAAACCTCCGATACTTCTACGAGCAGTACTTC
TRBD2	NA	TRBV5-8	TRBJ2-1	CASSYLPGLGVVEQFF	TGTGCCAGCAGTTACCTTCCGGGACTAGGGGTAGTAGAGCAGTTCTTC
NA	NA	TRBV12-3/TRBV12-4	TRBJ1-1	CASSWGGTEAFF	TGTGCCAGCAGTTGGGGGGGCACTGAAGCTTTCTTT
TRBD2	NA	TRBV19	TRBJ2-7	CASSATGTSGEQYF	TGTGCCAGTAGTGCCACCGGGACTAGTGGCGAGCAGTACTTC
NA	NA	TRBV7-2	TRBJ1-3	CASSLGQSGNTIYF	TGTGCCAGCAGCTTAGGGCAGTCTGGAAACACCATATATTTT
NA	NA	TRBV6-5	TRBJ1-5	CASSSQGPANQPQHF	TGTGCCAGCAGTTCACAGGGTCCCGCCAATCAGCCCCAGCATTTT
NA	NA	TRBV24-1	TRBJ2-7	CATSALQGSGYEQYF	TGTGCCACCAGTGCCCTACAGGGAAGTGGCTACGAGCAGTACTTC
TRBD1	NA	TRBV2	TRBJ2-7	CASSRGPPLEQYF	TGTGCCAGCAGCAGGGGGCCCCCCCTCGAGCAGTACTTC
TRBD2	NA	TRBV7-3	TRBJ2-2	CASTQGLAGAGAGELFF	TGTGCCAGCACGCAGGGACTAGCGGGGGCGGGCGCCGGGGAGCTGTTTTTT
NA	NA	TRBV10-3	TRBJ1-1	CAIMRGSNTEAFF	TGTGCCATCATGAGGGGGAGCAACACTGAAGCTTTCTTT
TRBD1	NA	TRBV6-6	TRBJ2-7	CASKPGQVLEQYF	TGTGCCAGCAAACCGGGACAGGTTCTTGAGCAGTACTTC
NA	NA	TRBV3-1/TRBV3-2	TRBJ2-1	CASSQEGPQFF	TGTGCCAGCAGCCAGGAGGGTCCGCAGTTCTTC
TRBD1	NA	TRBV27	TRBJ2-3	CASSLRTGGRDTQYF	TGTGCCAGCAGTTTACGTACAGGGGGCAGGGATACGCAGTATTTT
NA	few	TRBV12-3/TRBV12-4	TRBJ2-1	CASRGAGNEQFF	TGTGCCAGCAGGGGGGCGGGCAATGAGCAGTTCTTC
TRBD2	NA	TRBV5-6	TRBJ2-3	CASSPDLGLAGGPDTQYF	TGTGCCAGCAGCCCTGACCTCGGACTAGCGGGGGGGCCTGATACGCAGTATTTT
NA	NA	TRBV7-9	TRBJ1-4	CASSLVQGRKLFF	TGTGCCAGCAGCTTAGTCCAGGGCAGGAAACTGTTTTTT
NA	NA	TRBV27	TRBJ2-5	CASSLSTRSGETQYF	TGTGCCAGCAGTTTATCCACACGGAGCGGAGAGACCCAGTACTTC